This T cell receptor beta chain was obtained from a study of type 1 and type 2 diabetes patients. Study-level information: A total of fewer than 25,000,000 paired-end reads came from the whole study.

CDR1 and CDR2 from the germline V gene are MDHEN and SYDVKM. Trimming removed 6 bases at V and 8 bases at J, with 13 bases between. This CDR3 is built from 12 residues. Anyone with other autoimmune disease or infection in the prior four weeks was excluded. This clonotype was detected only a few times. The target antigen is unknown. Study-wide points: A median of one highly-expanded CD4+ clone, covering 3% to 4.5% of reads, occurred in type 2 diabetes.

PCR was run on genomic DNA. The TCR beta CDR3 region was amplified using 30 forward and 13 reverse primers. TCRdb itself ran the multiplex PCR reads through MiXCR, one entry per CDR3 protein. This table has 250,000 or so distinct CDR3 sequences, roughly 50% appearing once. This clonotype was obtained from a man between 18 and 35 years old with type 2 diabetes. The sample comprised peripheral blood mononuclear cells (PBMCs). The J gene is TRBJ1-2, the V gene TRBV28; D call uncertain. The CDR3 nucleotides read TGTGCCAGCAGGGTAGGGCAGGAAGGCTACACCTTC. Its protein product is CASRVGQEGYTF.